This T cell receptor (beta chain) was sequenced for a study of molecular identifiers for immune sequencing clone quantification. Notes on the study in general: Naive cells had under 1% of molecules in clones above 20 RNA copies, effectors over 98%.

Previously described methods and listed TCR primers produced bulk TCR libraries. TCRdb analysed the PCR reads with MiXCR anew, one entry per CDR3 protein. The repertoire holds 550,000 to 750,000 distinct CDR3 sequences, with around 20% as singletons. Trimming at V came to 10 bases and at J to 4 bases, leaving 10 bases not matched to a gene. The CDR3 covers 14 residues. From germline, CDR1 is LNHDA and CDR2 SQIVND (reference sequence). Notes on this clonotype: Its antigen remains unknown.

The genes are TRBV19 and TRBJ2-1; TRBD2 agrees at 7 bases. The sequence derives from a human donor in good health. Some libraries in this study had Jurkat cell RNA spiked in. Sequencing input: naive CD8+ T cells from blood, with Jurkat cell RNA spiked in. Stated subset: FACS-sorted CD8+CD4-CCR7+CD45RA+ naive T cells. DNA of the CDR3: TGTGCCACAATGCTAGCGGCCAGTTACAATGAGCAGTTCTTC. Its translation: CATMLAASYNEQFF.